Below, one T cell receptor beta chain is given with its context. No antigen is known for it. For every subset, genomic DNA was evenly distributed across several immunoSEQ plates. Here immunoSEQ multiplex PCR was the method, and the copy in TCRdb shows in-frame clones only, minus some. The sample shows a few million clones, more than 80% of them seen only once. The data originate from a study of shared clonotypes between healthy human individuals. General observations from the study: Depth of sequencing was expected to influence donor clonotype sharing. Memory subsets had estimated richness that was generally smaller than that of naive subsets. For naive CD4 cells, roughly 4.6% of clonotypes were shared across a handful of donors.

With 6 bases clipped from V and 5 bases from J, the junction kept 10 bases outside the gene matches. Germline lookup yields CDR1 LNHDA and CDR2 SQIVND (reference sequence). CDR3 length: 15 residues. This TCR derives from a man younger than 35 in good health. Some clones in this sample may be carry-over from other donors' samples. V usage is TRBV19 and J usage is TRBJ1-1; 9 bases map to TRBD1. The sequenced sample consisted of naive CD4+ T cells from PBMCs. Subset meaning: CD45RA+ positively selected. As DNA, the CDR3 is TGTGCCAGTAGCGTCGACAGGGGGAGGCGGACTGAAGCTTTCTTT. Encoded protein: CASSVDRGRRTEAFF.